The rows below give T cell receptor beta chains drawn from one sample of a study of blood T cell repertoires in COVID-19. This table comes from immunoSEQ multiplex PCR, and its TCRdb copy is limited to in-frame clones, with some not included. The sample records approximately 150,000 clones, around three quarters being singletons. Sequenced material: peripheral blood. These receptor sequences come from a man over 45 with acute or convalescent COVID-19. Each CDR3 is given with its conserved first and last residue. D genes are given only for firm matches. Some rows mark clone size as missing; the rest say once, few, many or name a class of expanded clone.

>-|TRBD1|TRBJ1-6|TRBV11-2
TGTGCCAGCAGGTCGCCGGGACAGGCAGGTTCACCCCTCCACTTT
CASRSPGQAGSPLHF
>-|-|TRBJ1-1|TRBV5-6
TGTGCCAGCAGCTTAGTGCAGTGGCTTGAAGCTTTCTTT
CASSLVQWLEAFF
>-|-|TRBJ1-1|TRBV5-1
TGCGCCAGCAGCTGGGGGGGCACTGAAGCTTTCTTT
CASSWGGTEAFF
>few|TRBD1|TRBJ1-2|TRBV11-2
TGTGCCAGCAGCTATACAGGGGTCTATGGCTACACCTTC
CASSYTGVYGYTF
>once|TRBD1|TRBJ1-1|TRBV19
TGTGCCAGTATCGGGACAGCCCAGAACACTGAAGCTTTCTTT
CASIGTAQNTEAFF
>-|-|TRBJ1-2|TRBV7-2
TGTGCCAGCAGCTTAGTTTCGGGTAGTAGTGGCTACACCTTC
CASSLVSGSSGYTF
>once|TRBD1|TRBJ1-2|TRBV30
TGTGCCTGGAGTGCCCAACAGGGGCAGTTCTATGGCTACACCTTC
CAWSAQQGQFYGYTF
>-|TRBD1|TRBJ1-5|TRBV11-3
TGTGCCAGCAGCTTAGTGGGACAGGGAAAGAATCAGCCCCAGCATTTT
CASSLVGQGKNQPQHF
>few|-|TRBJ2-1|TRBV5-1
TGCGCCAGCAGCTTGCAGGTTGCGGGGAACAATGAGCAGTTCTTC
CASSLQVAGNNEQFF
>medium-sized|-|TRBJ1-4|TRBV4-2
TGTGCCAGCAGCCAAGGGGGCGGTGAAAAACTGTTTTTT
CASSQGGGEKLFF
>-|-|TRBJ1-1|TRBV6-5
TGTGCCAGCACCAAAGCCGGGGTGAACACTGAAGCTTTCTTT
CASTKAGVNTEAFF
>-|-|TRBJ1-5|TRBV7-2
TGTGCCAGCAGCGCGACGTTCGGACAAATCCAGCCCCAGCATTTT
CASSATFGQIQPQHF
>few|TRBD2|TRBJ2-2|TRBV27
TGTGCCAGCAGTTCGCAAACTAGCGGGGTTATCGGGGAGCTGTTTTTT
CASSSQTSGVIGELFF
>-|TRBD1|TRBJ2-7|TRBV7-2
TGTGCCAGCAGCTCTCGACAGGGGGTAAACGAGCAGTACTTC
CASSSRQGVNEQYF
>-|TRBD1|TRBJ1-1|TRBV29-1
TGCAGCGTTGGGCAGGGGGATAACACTGAAGCTTTCTTT
CSVGQGDNTEAFF
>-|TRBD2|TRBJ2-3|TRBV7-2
TGTGCCAGCAGCTCGACTAGCGGGGGTAACACAGATACGCAGTATTTT
CASSSTSGGNTDTQYF
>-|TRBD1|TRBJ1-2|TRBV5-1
TGCGCCAGCAGCCCGGCGGGACAGGGCTATGGCTACACCTTC
CASSPAGQGYGYTF
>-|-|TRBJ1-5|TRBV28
TGTGCCATCGGGGTTGGCAATCAGCCCCAGCATTTT
CAIGVGNQPQHF
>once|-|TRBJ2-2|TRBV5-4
TGTGCCAGCAGCTTAATCGGGAGCACCGGGGAGCTGTTTTTT
CASSLIGSTGELFF
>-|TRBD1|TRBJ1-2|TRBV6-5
TGTGCCAGCAGTACGGGACAGGAACCCTATGGCTACACCTTC
CASSTGQEPYGYTF
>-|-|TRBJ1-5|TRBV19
TGTGCCAGTGGATCCAGGGAAGGGAGCAATCAGCCCCAGCATTTT
CASGSREGSNQPQHF
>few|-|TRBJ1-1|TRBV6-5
TGTGCCGTACACAGGGTTCCGGACACTGAAGCTTTCTTT
CAVHRVPDTEAFF
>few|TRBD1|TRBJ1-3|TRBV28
TGTGCCAGCAAGGGACAGGGGGCCAACACCATATATTTT
CASKGQGANTIYF
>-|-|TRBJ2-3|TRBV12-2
TGTGCAAGTCGCTTTGTCGTCCCAGATACGCAGTATTTT
CASRFVVPDTQYF
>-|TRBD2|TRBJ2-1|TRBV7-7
TGTGCCAGCAGCTTAGGGACTAGCGGGGTCTCCAATGAGCAGTTCTTC
CASSLGTSGVSNEQFF
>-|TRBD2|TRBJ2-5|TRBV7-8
TGTGCCAGCAGCTTAGTACGGGCTAGCGGGGAAGTTCAGGAGACCCAGTACTTC
CASSLVRASGEVQETQYF
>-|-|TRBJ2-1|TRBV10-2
TGCGCCAGCAGTGGGGACACGGGATACAATGAGCAGTTCTTC
CASSGDTGYNEQFF
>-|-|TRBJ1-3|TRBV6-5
TGTGCCAGCAGTTACCGGGGGGCAGGAAACACCATATATTTT
CASSYRGAGNTIYF
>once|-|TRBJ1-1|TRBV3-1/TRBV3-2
TGTGCCAGCAGCTCCCCGACAGGGAACACTGAAGCTTTCTTT
CASSSPTGNTEAFF
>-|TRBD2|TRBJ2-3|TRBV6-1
TGTGCCAGCAGTGAATTTGGACTAGCGGGGGGCTACACAGATACGCAGTATTTT
CASSEFGLAGGYTDTQYF
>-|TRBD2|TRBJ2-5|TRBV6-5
TGTGCCAGCAGTTACGGGCCTAGCGGAGACGGAGAGACCCAGTACTTC
CASSYGPSGDGETQYF
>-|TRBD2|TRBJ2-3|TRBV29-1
TGCAGCGTTGACATGATAGCGGGGAGCACAGATACGCAGTATTTT
CSVDMIAGSTDTQYF
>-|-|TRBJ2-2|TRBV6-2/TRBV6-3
TGTGCCAGCAGTCTATCCGACGATCGCGGCACCGGGGAGCTGTTTTTT
CASSLSDDRGTGELFF
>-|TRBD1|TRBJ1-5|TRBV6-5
TGTGCCAGCAGGGAGGGGACAGGGGTTGTATCGCCCCAGCATTTT
CASREGTGVVSPQHF
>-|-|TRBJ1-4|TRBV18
TGTGCCAGCTCAGCCCTGGACAGTTCTGAAAAACTGTTTTTT
CASSALDSSEKLFF
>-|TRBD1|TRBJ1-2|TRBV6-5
TGTGCCAGCGGCGGGACAGGGACGTTTTATGGCTACACCTTC
CASGGTGTFYGYTF
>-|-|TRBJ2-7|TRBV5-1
TGCGCCAGCAGCTCTTACGGGACACCCTCCTACGAGCAGTACTTC
CASSSYGTPSYEQYF
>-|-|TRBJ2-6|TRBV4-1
TGCGCCAGCAGCTCGACGACAGGACGCTCTGGGGCCAACGTCCTGACTTTC
CASSSTTGRSGANVLTF
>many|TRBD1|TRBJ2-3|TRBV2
TGTGCCAGCACCCCCGGGACAGGGGGCACAGATACGCAGTATTTT
CASTPGTGGTDTQYF
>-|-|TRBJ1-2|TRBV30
TGTGCCTGGAGTGTAGGGGGTTCCTCTATTGGCTACACCTTC
CAWSVGGSSIGYTF
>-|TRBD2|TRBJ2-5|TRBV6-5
TGTGCCAGCAGTCCACTAGCGGGGGGACAAGAGACCCAGTACTTC
CASSPLAGGQETQYF
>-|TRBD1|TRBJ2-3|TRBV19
TGTGCCAGTACCGACGACAGGGGGGGCACAGATACGCAGTATTTT
CASTDDRGGTDTQYF
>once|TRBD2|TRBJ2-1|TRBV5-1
TGCGCCAGCAGCGGTTCGACTAGCGGGGGGGTTGAGCAGTTCTTC
CASSGSTSGGVEQFF
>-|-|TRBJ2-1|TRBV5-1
TGCGCCAGCACTAGTGGGAATGAGCAGTTCTTC
CASTSGNEQFF
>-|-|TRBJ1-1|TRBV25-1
TGTGCCAGCAGTGCTGACATGAACACTGAAGCTTTCTTT
CASSADMNTEAFF
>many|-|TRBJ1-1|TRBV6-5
TGTGCCAGCAGTTATCAGGGCGACATGAACACTGAAGCTTTCTTT
CASSYQGDMNTEAFF
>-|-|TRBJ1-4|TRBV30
TGTGCCTGGAACAGGTTTAATGAAAAACTGTTTTTT
CAWNRFNEKLFF
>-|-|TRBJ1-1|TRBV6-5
TGTGCCAGCCCCGCCAGGGTGAACACTGAAGCTTTCTTT
CASPARVNTEAFF
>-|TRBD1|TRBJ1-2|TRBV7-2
TGTGCCAGCAGCTGGGACAGAACAGAAGGCTACACCTTC
CASSWDRTEGYTF
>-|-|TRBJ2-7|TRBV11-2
TGTGCCAGCAGCCCGCCAGGACAGAGCTCCTACGAGCAGTACTTC
CASSPPGQSSYEQYF
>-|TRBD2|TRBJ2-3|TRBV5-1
TGCGCCAGCAGCTCACCTAGCGGGTCTCGCACAGATACGCAGTATTTT
CASSSPSGSRTDTQYF
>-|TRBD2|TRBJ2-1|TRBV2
TGTGCCAGCAATCGGGGGGGATACAATGAGCAGTTCTTC
CASNRGGYNEQFF
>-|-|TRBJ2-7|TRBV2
TGTGCCAGCAGTGGCGGGACCTCTAGGGAGCAGTACTTC
CASSGGTSREQYF
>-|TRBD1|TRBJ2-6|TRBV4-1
TGCGCCAGCAGCCAACTACAGGGGGCGAATGGGGCCAACGTCCTGACTTTC
CASSQLQGANGANVLTF
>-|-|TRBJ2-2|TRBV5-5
TGTGCCAGCAGCTTGGTCCAGGGCTCGAACACCGGGGAGCTGTTTTTT
CASSLVQGSNTGELFF